This record covers a single T cell receptor beta chain. Generated by immunoSEQ multiplex PCR, the TCRdb table keeps only in-frame clones and is missing some. The sample has approximately 90,000 clones, around 88% seen once. This CDR3 contains 14 residues. Per the germline V gene, CDR1 is GTSNPN and CDR2 is SVGIG (reference sequence). V was pared by 5 bases and J by 8 bases, with 9 bases of the junction left unmatched. This entry is derived from a study of blood T cell repertoires in COVID-19. Study-wide context: PBMCs, B-cell-depleted T cells, or T cells were the source of the cDNA or gDNA that made up the material.

The chain has TRBV30 and TRBJ2-3, with 11 bases lining up with TRBD2. The sequencing sample was made of peripheral blood. The receptor was derived from a man in his 60s with acute or convalescent COVID-19. As DNA, the CDR3 is TGTGCCTGGGTTCTAGCGGGGGGACGAGGTACGCAGTATTTT. Translated, it gives CAWVLAGGRGTQYF.